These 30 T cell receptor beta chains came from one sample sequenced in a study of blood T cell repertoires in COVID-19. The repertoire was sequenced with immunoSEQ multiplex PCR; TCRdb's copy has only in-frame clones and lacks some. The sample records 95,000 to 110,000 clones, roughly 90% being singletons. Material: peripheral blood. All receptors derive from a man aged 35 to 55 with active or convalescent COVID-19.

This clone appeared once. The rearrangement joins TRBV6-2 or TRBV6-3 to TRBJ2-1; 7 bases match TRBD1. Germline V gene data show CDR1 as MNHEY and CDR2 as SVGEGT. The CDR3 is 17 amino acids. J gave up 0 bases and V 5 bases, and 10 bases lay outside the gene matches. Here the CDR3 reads CASSPPQGVSSYNEQFF. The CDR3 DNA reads TGTGCCAGCAGTCCACCCCAGGGGGTCAGCTCCTACAATGAGCAGTTCTTC.

The CDR3 coding sequence is TGTGCCAGCAGCTTCCCTACCACTAATAATGAGCAGTTCTTC. It specifies CASSFPTTNNEQFF. The chain carries TRBV7-9 and TRBJ2-1; D is unresolved. Trimming left V 3 bases short and J 7 bases short, with 13 bases between. The length of the CDR3 is 14 residues. Germline values: CDR1 SEHNR, CDR2 FQNEAQ (reference sequence). The entire variable domain, with the rest obtained from reference TRBV7-9 and TRBJ2-1, is as follows: DTGVSQNPRHKITKRGQNVTFRCDPISEHNRLYWYRQTLGQGPEFLTYFQNEAQLEKSRLLSDRFSAERPKGSFSTLEIQRTEQGDSAMYLCASSFPTTNNEQFFGPGTRLTVL.

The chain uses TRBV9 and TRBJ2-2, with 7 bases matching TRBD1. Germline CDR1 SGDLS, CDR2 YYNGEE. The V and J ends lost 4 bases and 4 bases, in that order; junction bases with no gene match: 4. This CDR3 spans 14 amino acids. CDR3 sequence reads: CASSKGQFTGELFF. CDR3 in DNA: TGTGCCAGCAGCAAGGGACAGTTCACCGGGGAGCTGTTTTTT.

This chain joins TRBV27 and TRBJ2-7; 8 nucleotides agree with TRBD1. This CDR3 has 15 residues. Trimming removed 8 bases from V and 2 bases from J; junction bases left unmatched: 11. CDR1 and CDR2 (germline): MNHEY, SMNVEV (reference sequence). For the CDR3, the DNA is TGTGCCAGCCCGAAACCGACAGGGGAGACCTACGAGCAGTACTTC. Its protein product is CASPKPTGETYEQYF.

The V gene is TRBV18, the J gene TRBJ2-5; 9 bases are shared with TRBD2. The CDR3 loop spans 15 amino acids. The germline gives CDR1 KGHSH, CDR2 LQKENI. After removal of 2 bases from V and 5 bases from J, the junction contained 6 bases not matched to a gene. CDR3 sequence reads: CASSPRSSGMETQYF. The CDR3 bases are TGTGCCAGCTCACCAAGGTCTAGCGGGATGGAGACCCAGTACTTC.

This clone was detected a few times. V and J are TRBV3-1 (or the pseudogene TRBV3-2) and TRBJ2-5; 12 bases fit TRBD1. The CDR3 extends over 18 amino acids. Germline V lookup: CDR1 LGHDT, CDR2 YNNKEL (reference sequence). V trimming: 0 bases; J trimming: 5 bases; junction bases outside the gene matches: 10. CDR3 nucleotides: TGTGCCAGCAGCCAAGAAATACGGGACAGGGGGCCTGTTGAGACCCAGTACTTC. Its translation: CASSQEIRDRGPVETQYF.

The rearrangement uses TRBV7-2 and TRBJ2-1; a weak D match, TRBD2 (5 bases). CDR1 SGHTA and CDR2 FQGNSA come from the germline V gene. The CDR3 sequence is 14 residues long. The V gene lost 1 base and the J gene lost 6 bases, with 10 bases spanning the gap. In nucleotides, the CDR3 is TGTGCCAGCAGCTTAGGAGGTAGCGTCAATGAGCAGTTCTTC. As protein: CASSLGGSVNEQFF.

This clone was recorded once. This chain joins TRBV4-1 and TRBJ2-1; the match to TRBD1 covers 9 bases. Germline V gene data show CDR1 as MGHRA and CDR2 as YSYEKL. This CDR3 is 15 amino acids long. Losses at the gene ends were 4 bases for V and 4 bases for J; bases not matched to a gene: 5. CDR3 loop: CASSLGTGTYNEQFF. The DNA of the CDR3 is TGCGCCAGCAGCCTAGGGACAGGGACATACAATGAGCAGTTCTTC.

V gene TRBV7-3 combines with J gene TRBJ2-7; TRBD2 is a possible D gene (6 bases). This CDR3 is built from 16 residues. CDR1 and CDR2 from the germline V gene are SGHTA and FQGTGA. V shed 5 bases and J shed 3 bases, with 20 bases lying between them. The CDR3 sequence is CASSQGPPGDIYEQYF. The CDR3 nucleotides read TGTGCCAGCAGCCAAGGTCCCCCGGGGGATATCTACGAGCAGTACTTC.

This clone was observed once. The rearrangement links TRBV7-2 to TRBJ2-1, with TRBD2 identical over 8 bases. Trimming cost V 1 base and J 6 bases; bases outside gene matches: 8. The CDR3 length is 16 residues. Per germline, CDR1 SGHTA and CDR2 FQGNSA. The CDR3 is CASSLGGTSSGNEQFF. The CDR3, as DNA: TGTGCCAGCAGCTTAGGGGGGACTAGTAGCGGCAATGAGCAGTTCTTC.

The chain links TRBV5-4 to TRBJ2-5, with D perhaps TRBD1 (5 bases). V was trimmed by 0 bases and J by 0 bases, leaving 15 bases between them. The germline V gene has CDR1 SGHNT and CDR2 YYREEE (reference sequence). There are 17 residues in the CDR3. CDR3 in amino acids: CASSLGGAVVYQETQYF. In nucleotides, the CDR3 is TGTGCCAGCAGCTTGGGGGGCGCGGTTGTCTACCAAGAGACCCAGTACTTC.

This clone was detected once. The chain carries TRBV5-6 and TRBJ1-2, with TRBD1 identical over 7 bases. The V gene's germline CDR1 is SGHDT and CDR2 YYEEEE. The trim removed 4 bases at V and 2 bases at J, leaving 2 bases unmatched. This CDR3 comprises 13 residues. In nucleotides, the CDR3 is TGTGCCAGCAGCGGACAGGTCAACTATGGCTACACCTTC. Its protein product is CASSGQVNYGYTF. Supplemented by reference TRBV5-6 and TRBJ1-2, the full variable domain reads DAGVTQSPTHLIKTRGQQVTLRCSPKSGHDTVSWYQQALGQGPQFIFQYYEEEERQRGNFPDRFSGHQFPNYSSELNVNALLLGDSALYLCASSGQVNYGYTFGSGTRLTVV.

The CDR3, as DNA: TGCGCCAGCACACCGGAGGGGGCGGTGAGCACTGAAGCTTTCTTT. Its protein is CASTPEGAVSTEAFF. The chain uses TRBV5-1 and TRBJ1-1; 7 bases match TRBD1. The CDR3 contains 15 residues. CDR1 SGHRS and CDR2 YFSETQ come from the germline V gene. V lost 6 bases to trimming and J lost 4 bases; unmatched junction nucleotides: 12. The full variable domain, its missing parts supplied by reference TRBV5-1 and TRBJ1-1, is KAGVTQTPRYLIKTRGQQVTLSCSPISGHRSVSWYQQTPGQGLQFLFEYFSETQRNKGNFPGRFSGRQFSNSRSEMNVSTLELGDSALYLCASTPEGAVSTEAFFGQGTRLTVV.

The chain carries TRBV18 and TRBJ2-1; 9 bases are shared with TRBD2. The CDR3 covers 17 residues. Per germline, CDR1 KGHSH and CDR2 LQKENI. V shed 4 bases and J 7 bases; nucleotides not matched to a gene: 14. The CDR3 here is CASSLPRGSGSSNEQFF. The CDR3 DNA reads TGTGCCAGCTCACTTCCGAGAGGTAGCGGGAGTTCGAATGAGCAGTTCTTC.

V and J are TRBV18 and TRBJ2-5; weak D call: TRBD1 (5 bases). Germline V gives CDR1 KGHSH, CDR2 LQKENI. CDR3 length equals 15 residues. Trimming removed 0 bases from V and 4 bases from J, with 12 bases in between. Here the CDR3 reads CASSPPGQSSETQYF. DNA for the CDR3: TGTGCCAGCTCACCACCGGGGCAGTCCTCAGAGACCCAGTACTTC.

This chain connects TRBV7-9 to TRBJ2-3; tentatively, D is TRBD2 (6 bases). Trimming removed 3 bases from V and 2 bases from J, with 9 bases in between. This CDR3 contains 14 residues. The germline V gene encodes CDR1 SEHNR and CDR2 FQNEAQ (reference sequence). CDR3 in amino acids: CASSFGGATDTQYF. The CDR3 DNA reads TGTGCCAGCAGCTTCGGCGGGGCCACAGATACGCAGTATTTT.

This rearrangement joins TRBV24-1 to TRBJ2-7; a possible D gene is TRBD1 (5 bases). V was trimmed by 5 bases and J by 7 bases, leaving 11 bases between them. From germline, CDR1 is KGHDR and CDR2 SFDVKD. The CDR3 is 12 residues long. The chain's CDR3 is CATSGAGQEQYF. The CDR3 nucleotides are TGTGCCACCAGTGGGGCAGGGCAGGAGCAGTACTTC.

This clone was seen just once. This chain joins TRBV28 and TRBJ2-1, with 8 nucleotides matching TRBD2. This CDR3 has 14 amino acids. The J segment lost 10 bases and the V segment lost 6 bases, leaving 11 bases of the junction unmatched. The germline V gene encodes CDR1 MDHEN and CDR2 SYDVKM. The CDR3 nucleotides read TGTGCCAGCAGGGTGTGGCGGGAGGTCCGGGAGCAGTTCTTC. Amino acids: CASRVWREVREQFF.

The CDR3 loop is CAWSWGDYGYTF. The CDR3 DNA is TGTGCCTGGAGTTGGGGAGACTATGGCTACACCTTC. The rearrangement joins TRBV30 to TRBJ1-2, with D hard to call. With 2 bases removed from V and 3 bases from J, the gap between germline ends came to 7 bases. This CDR3 contains 12 residues. The germline V gene has CDR1 GTSNPN and CDR2 SVGIG (reference sequence).

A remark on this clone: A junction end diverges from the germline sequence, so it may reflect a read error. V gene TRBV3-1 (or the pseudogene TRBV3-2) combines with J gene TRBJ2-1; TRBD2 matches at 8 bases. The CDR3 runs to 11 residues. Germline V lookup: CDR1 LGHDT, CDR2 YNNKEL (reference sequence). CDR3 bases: TGTGCCAGCAGCCAAACTAGCGGCCTGGTCTTC. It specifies CASSQTSGLVF.

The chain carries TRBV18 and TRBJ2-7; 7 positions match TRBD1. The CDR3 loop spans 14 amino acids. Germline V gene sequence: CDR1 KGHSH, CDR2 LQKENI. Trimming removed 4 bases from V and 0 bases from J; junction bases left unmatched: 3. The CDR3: CASSLNRGSYEQYF. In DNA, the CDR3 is TGTGCCAGCTCACTAAACAGGGGCTCCTACGAGCAGTACTTC.

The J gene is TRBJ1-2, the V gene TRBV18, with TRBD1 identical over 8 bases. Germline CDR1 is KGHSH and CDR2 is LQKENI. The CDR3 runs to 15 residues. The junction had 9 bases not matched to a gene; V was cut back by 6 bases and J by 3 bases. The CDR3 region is CASSHQDRADYGYTF. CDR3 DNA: TGTGCCAGCTCTCACCAGGACAGGGCAGACTATGGCTACACCTTC.

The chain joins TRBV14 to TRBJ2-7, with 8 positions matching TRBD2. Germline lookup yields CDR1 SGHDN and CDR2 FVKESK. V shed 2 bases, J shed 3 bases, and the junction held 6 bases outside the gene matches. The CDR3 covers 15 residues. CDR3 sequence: CASSQFPGGGYEQYF. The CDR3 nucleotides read TGTGCCAGCAGCCAATTTCCGGGAGGGGGCTACGAGCAGTACTTC.

The CDR3 nucleotides read TGCGCCAGCAGCCAGGCTCTTCTAGGGACAGGGACCTACAATGAGCAGTTCTTC. Translating it yields CASSQALLGTGTYNEQFF. This chain links TRBV4-3 with TRBJ2-1; 9 nucleotides agree with TRBD1. Per the germline V gene, CDR1 is LGHNA and CDR2 is YSLEER. J lost 2 bases, V lost 3 bases, and 11 bases had no gene match. The CDR3 is 18 residues long.

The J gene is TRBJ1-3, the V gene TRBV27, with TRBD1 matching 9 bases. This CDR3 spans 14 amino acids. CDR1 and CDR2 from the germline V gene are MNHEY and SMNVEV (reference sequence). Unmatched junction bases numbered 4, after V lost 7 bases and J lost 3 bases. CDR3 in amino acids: CASKRTGVGNTIYF. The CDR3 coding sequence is TGTGCCAGCAAGAGGACAGGGGTTGGAAACACCATATATTTT.

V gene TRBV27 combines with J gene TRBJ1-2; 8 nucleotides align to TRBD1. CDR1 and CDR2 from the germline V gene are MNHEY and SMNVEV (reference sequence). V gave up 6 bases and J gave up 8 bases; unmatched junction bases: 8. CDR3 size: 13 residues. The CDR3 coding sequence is TGTGCCAGCAGACCCAGGGGGCTGCGGGGCTACACCTTC. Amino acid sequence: CASRPRGLRGYTF.

The CDR3 sequence: CASGLVLGRTQETQYF. CDR3 sequence (DNA): TGTGCTAGTGGTTTGGTACTGGGCAGAACTCAAGAGACCCAGTACTTC. The chain is built from TRBV12-5 and TRBJ2-5, with unresolved D. The V and J ends lost 0 bases and 2 bases respectively, with 13 bases between them. Germline values: CDR1 LGHNT, CDR2 FRNRAP. The CDR3 sequence is 16 residues long.

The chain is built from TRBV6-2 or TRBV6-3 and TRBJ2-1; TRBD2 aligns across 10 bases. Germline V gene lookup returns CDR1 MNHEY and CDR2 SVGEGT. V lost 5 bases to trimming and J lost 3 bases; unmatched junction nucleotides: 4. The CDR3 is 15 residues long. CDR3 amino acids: CASSTVAGGYNEQFF. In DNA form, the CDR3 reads TGTGCCAGCAGTACCGTAGCGGGAGGCTACAATGAGCAGTTCTTC.

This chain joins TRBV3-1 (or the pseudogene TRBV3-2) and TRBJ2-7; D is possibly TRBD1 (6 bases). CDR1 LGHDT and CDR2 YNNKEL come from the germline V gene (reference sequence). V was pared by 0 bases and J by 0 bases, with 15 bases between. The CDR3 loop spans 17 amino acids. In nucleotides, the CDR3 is TGTGCCAGCAGCCAAGATCCCAGGGGCTACTTCTCCTACGAGCAGTACTTC. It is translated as CASSQDPRGYFSYEQYF.

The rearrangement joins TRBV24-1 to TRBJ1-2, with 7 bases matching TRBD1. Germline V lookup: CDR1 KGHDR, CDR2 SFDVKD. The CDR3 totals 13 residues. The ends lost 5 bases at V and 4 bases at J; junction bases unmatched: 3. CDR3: CATSAKGAYGYTF. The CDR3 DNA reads TGTGCCACCAGTGCCAAGGGGGCCTATGGCTACACCTTC.